The 19 T cell receptor beta chains given below trace back to one sample, sequenced in a study of cytomegalovirus exposure and HLA in healthy donors. The study ran its PCR with 60 Vbeta and 13 Jbeta primers. The data were produced by immunoSEQ multiplex PCR, yet TCRdb's version contains in-frame clones alone and is incomplete. The sample contains about 140,000 clones, just over 65% of which appear only once. The specimen sequenced was PBMCs. These receptors were taken from a woman aged 55-69 years in good health and CMV-seronegative.

The V call is TRBV4-1, the J call TRBJ2-1; 7 nucleotides align to TRBD2. This CDR3 has 16 residues. Germline V gene data show CDR1 as MGHRA and CDR2 as YSYEKL. Trimming took 1 base from V and 2 from J; bases not matched to a gene: 5. The CDR3 protein is CASSQGGGRAYNEQFF. The CDR3 coding sequence is TGCGCCAGCAGCCAAGGCGGAGGGAGGGCCTACAATGAGCAGTTCTTC.

This clone was seen a handful of times. V gene TRBV6-5 combines with J gene TRBJ1-5; D may be TRBD1 (5 bases). This CDR3 region has 14 residues. Germline loops: CDR1 MNHEY, CDR2 SVGAGI. The V and J ends lost 6 bases and 1 base respectively, with 10 bases between them. CDR3 in amino acids: CASSGGGSNQPQHF. As DNA, the CDR3 is TGTGCCAGCAGCGGGGGGGGGAGCAATCAGCCCCAGCATTTT.

Regarding this clone: At the DNA level, this CDR3 is encoded by other sequences in the same sample as well. The chain uses TRBV19 and TRBJ2-7, with D uncertain. Germline V gives CDR1 LNHDA, CDR2 SQIVND (reference sequence). This CDR3 has 13 residues. The germline V and J ends were trimmed by 2 bases and 4 bases, with 9 bases remaining between them. The CDR3 DNA reads as TGTGCCAGTAGTATAAATCGCGGATACGAGCAGTACTTC. Translation gives CASSINRGYEQYF.

This clone turned up a few times. The V call is TRBV7-9, the J call TRBJ1-4; D is unclear. The CDR3 runs 12 residues. CDR1 and CDR2 from the germline V gene are SEHNR and FQNEAQ (reference sequence). V lost 6 bases and J lost 7, with 9 bases in between. Written as DNA, the CDR3 is TGTGCCAGCAGTCCCGGAGGTGAAAAACTGTTTTTT. This translates into CASSPGGEKLFF.

J is TRBJ2-7 and V is TRBV18; D remains unclear. This CDR3 comprises 14 residues. V was clipped by 2 bases and J by 5 bases, with 13 bases between them. Per germline, CDR1 KGHSH and CDR2 LQKENI. DNA of the CDR3: TGTGCCAGCTCACCATTGAGTAGGAGCCACGAGCAGTACTTC. It specifies CASSPLSRSHEQYF.

This clone was counted only a few times. DNA for the CDR3: TGCGCCAGCAGCTTGGTATCGGGGGGGGCAAGCGGTGAGCAGTTCTTC. Encoded protein: CASSLVSGGASGEQFF. The gene calls are TRBV5-1 and TRBJ2-1; 8 bases map to TRBD2. Germline CDR1 reads SGHRS; CDR2 reads YFSETQ. CDR3 size: 16 residues. After removal of 0 bases from V and 9 bases from J, the junction contained 11 bases not matched to a gene.

This clone was detected a few times. J is TRBJ2-5 and V is TRBV11-1, with 11 bases identical to TRBD2. Trimming took 4 bases from V and 7 from J; bases not matched to a gene: 8. This CDR3 is built from 15 residues. Germline lookup yields CDR1 SGHAT and CDR2 FQDESV (reference sequence). CDR3 in DNA: TGTGCCAGCAGCTCCAGAGATCTAGCGGGGGGGACCCAGTACTTC. It specifies CASSSRDLAGGTQYF.

The V call is TRBV2, the J call TRBJ2-7, with 7 positions matching TRBD2. Unmatched junction bases numbered 10, after V lost 6 bases and J lost 2 bases. Germline V gene data show CDR1 as SNHLY and CDR2 as FYNNEI. The CDR3 runs 15 residues. CDR3 DNA sequence: TGTGCCAGCAGGGGAGGGGCTAGCGGCGCCTACGAGCAGTACTTC. This translates into CASRGGASGAYEQYF.

The chain combines TRBV27 with TRBJ2-1, with D maybe TRBD2 (6 bases). The CDR3 extends over 15 amino acids. Germline CDR1 is MNHEY and CDR2 is SMNVEV (reference sequence). V lost 3 bases and J 0 bases, leaving 9 bases between the germline ends. CDR3 nucleotide sequence: TGTGCCAGCAGTTTCCGAGCGGGCTCCTACAATGAGCAGTTCTTC. Protein product: CASSFRAGSYNEQFF.

This clone was recorded once. A read error may account for a junction end that differs from germline. Distinct nucleotide sequences in the sample also encode this CDR3. The CDR3 nucleotides read TGTGCCAGCCGGGACAGGGTCCACCGAAGCAATCAGCCCCAACATTTT. Encoded protein: CASRDRVHRSNQPQHF. This sequence joins TRBV19 and TRBJ1-5; 9 nucleotides line up with TRBD1. The CDR3 contains 16 residues. CDR1 is LNHDA and CDR2 is SQIVND in the germline V gene (reference sequence).

The V gene is TRBV6-6, the J gene TRBJ2-3; 9 positions agree with TRBD2. This CDR3 region has 15 residues. Per germline, CDR1 MNHNY and CDR2 SVGAGI (reference sequence). With 2 bases clipped from V and 0 bases from J, the junction kept 0 bases outside the gene matches. CDR3 DNA sequence: TGTGCCAGCAGTTACCTAGCGGGGAGCACAGATACGCAGTATTTT. Protein sequence: CASSYLAGSTDTQYF.

The gene calls are TRBV6-5 and TRBJ2-4; 9 positions match TRBD2. Trimming took 6 bases from V and 7 from J; bases not matched to a gene: 4. CDR1 is MNHEY, CDR2 SVGAGI, per germline. The CDR3 totals 13 residues. CDR3 nucleotides: TGTGCCAGCAGAATAGCGGGGGCGAACATTCAGTACTTC. Translated, it gives CASRIAGANIQYF.

This clone was found a few times. The chain joins TRBV5-1 to TRBJ2-5, with D perhaps matching TRBD2 (5 bases). The CDR3 spans 15 residues. Trimming removed 0 bases from V and 2 bases from J, with 11 bases in between. Germline CDR1 reads SGHRS; CDR2 reads YFSETQ. CDR3 amino acids: CASSLGPWRQETQYF. DNA for the CDR3: TGCGCCAGCAGCTTGGGCCCCTGGAGGCAAGAGACCCAGTACTTC.

Points on this clone: The junction departs from germline at one end; a sequencing error may be responsible. The chain combines TRBV27 with TRBJ2-7; TRBD2 matches at 7 bases. The length of the CDR3 is 14 residues. From germline, CDR1 is MNHEY and CDR2 SMNVEV (reference sequence). CDR3 DNA sequence: TGTGCCAGCCGGGGGGACTGGGGCTCCAACGAGCAGTACTTC. Encoded protein: CASRGDWGSNEQYF.

This chain joins TRBV9 and TRBJ2-3, with 12 positions matching TRBD1. The V gene's germline CDR1 is SGDLS and CDR2 YYNGEE. V trimming: 2 bases; J trimming: 6 bases; junction bases outside the gene matches: 4. The CDR3 consists of 15 residues. This chain's CDR3 is CASSVGTGGADTQYF. The CDR3 nucleotides read TGTGCCAGCAGCGTCGGGACAGGGGGCGCGGATACGCAGTATTTT.

This clone was detected only a few times. V usage is TRBV7-9 and J usage is TRBJ1-2; D may be TRBD1 (6 bases). Germline CDR1 and CDR2: SEHNR and FQNEAQ (reference sequence). Trimming took off 1 base at V and 4 bases at J, with 7 bases between the two ends. The CDR3 has 13 amino acids. The CDR3 here is CASSLGTVYGYTF. In nucleotides, the CDR3 is TGTGCCAGCAGCTTAGGGACAGTCTATGGCTACACCTTC.

V gene TRBV7-2 combines with J gene TRBJ1-5; D ambiguous. Germline lookup yields CDR1 SGHTA and CDR2 FQGNSA. The V end was cut by 1 base, the J end by 3 bases, with 13 bases between. The CDR3 has 16 amino acids. The CDR3, as DNA: TGTGCCAGCAGCTTAGTTGGAGGTTCCAACAATCAGCCCCAGCATTTT. It yields the protein CASSLVGGSNNQPQHF.

V is TRBV9 and J is TRBJ2-7; no clear D. The CDR3 spans 14 residues. CDR1 and CDR2 (germline): SGDLS, YYNGEE. V was cut by 0 bases and J by 2 bases, with 9 bases left in between. For the CDR3, the DNA is TGTGCCAGCAGCGTAGGGGCAGCCACCTACGAGCAGTACTTC. Protein product: CASSVGAATYEQYF.

The rearrangement joins TRBV9 to TRBJ1-5; TRBD1 might be the D (6 bases). This CDR3 is 15 amino acids long. V lost 0 bases, J lost 3 bases, and 10 bases lay in between. Germline V gene sequence: CDR1 SGDLS, CDR2 YYNGEE. Here the CDR3 reads CASSVGGHHNQPQHF. The CDR3 coding sequence is TGTGCCAGCAGCGTAGGGGGACACCACAATCAGCCCCAGCATTTT.